This T cell receptor beta chain derives from a study of identical twins. As to this clonotype: Its target is not known.

Study conclusions and caveats: Recombination models fit unrelated individuals' TCR alpha sharing but underestimated twins'. Weaker excess twin sharing was observed in beta out-of-frame sequences. Cord blood beta clonotypes that were abundant carried fewer insertions, and memory repertoires showed no such trend.

Via MiXCR, TCRdb re-called the 5' RACE reads, giving one row per CDR3 protein. The profile shows about 220,000 distinct CDR3 sequences, approximately 7.1% of them singletons. Trimming pared 7 bases from V and 5 bases from J, leaving 17 bases between. Germline V gives CDR1 LNHDA, CDR2 SQIVND (reference sequence). This CDR3 has 14 amino acids. These data were also reused for a study on T cells expressing NK-cell markers. That source adds: The study found dominant NKG2C+ clonotypes at roughly 1.0-8% of CD8+ T cells in roughly six donors.

The chain has TRBV19 and TRBJ1-2; D is undetermined. Sequenced: CD8+ T cells sorted from blood. The clonotype was recovered from a woman between 18 and 29 years old in good health. The CDR3 loop reads CASTPGFSKYGYTF. The CDR3 DNA sequence: TGTGCCAGTACTCCGGGATTTTCGAAATATGGCTACACCTTC.